What follows is one T cell receptor beta chain and its context. This clone was counted between two and nine times. The antigen it binds to is not known. No base quality information exists; no much larger clone differs at one position. This record comes from a study of CD8+ T cells in alopecia areata (dated by TCRdb to 2017 to 2018). Regarding the study in general: Treated patients were enrolled in an open-label pilot trial of oral tofacitinib, 5 to 10 mg twice daily, for moderate-to-severe alopecia areata. Tofacitinib was given for 6 to 18 months, followed by 6 months of follow-up off drug to assess delayed response and recurrence. High-throughput TCRbeta sequencing was used to examine T cell clonal expansion in alopecia areata in both the C3H/HeJ mouse model and human patients. On the human side, TCRbeta sequencing was run on scalp tissue and on sorted CD4+ and CD8+ peripheral blood T cells from healthy controls and from alopecia areata patients with either patchy or totalis/universalis disease. Biopsies were taken from tofacitinib-treated patients at baseline and again at 4 and 24 weeks into treatment, and several of those patients also had a later scalp biopsy. Clonality in the scalp was compared among normal scalp (n=4), patchy alopecia areata scalp (n=8), and alopecia totalis/universalis scalp (n=8). RNA was obtained with the PAXgene miRNA kit for fixed scalp, the miRNeasy kit for PBMCs, and the RNeasy kit for mouse skin. Amplification of TCRbeta CDR3 regions was done by immunoSEQ multiplex PCR using 35 Vbeta forward primers and 13 Jbeta reverse primers. Findings and caveats that apply to the study as a whole: Unlike mouse skin, where gammadelta T cells dominate, normal human skin contains resident alphabeta T cells that get sequenced too, which complicates analysis of the scalp TCR repertoire. Compared with normal scalp, lesional scalp had higher clonality and more expanded CD8+ clones, particularly in alopecia totalis/universalis, a pattern that suggests antigenic drive. TCR sequences shared between patients were less clear than in mice, possibly partly because of HLA diversity in the patient population.

The germline V gene (reference sequence) provides CDR1 LNHDA and CDR2 SQIVND. Inclusive of the bounding cysteine and phenylalanine, the CDR3 is 14 residues long. The read is trimmed to its CDR3 DNA, 42 bases read in frame from base 1. The method was the immunoSEQ multiplex PCR assay. RNA was extracted from all samples and reverse transcribed into cDNA, which served as template for TCR sequencing. First-strand cDNA was synthesized using SuperScript III with a 2:1 mix of oligo-dT and random hexamers. A synthetic immune receptor repertoire was used to measure amplification bias, and any remaining bias was corrected computationally. The paper's data handling went like this. Raw reads were preprocessed to remove errors, and CDR3 was defined by IMGT conventions from the conserved cysteine to phenylalanine. Clonality was calculated as 1 minus Shannon entropy normalized by log2 of the number of productive unique TCRs. Whether each scalp clone was CD4 or CD8 was inferred by checking scalp TCRbeta sequences against the CD4 and CD8 repertoires from sorted blood. TCRdb's version of the immuneACCESS table is confined to in-frame rearrangements and falls short of the full clone set. An unresolved V gene accounts for under half of the shortfall where checked; the remainder is of unknown origin. The DNA was the basis for D and trimming; V, J and clone size are from that table. The sample records roughly 150,000 clones, around 47% of which are singletons. Of the sample, about 6.4% is held by the ten largest clones.

Peripheral blood and lesional scalp punch biopsies were obtained from patients with alopecia areata. After PBMCs were isolated by density centrifugation and stained for CD3, CD4 and CD8, a FACSAria was used to sort CD4+ and CD8+ T cells. This receptor was taken from a human donor with alopecia areata. Recombination connected TRBV19 to TRBJ2-5; no D segment can be confidently identified. The DNA end lines up better with TRBJ2-7; the J call may be wrong. Sequences were obtained from CD4+ T cells sorted from blood. CDR3 protein: CASSIRQANYEQYF. The DNA sequence reads TGTGCCAGTAGTATCAGGCAGGCAAATTACGAGCAGTACTTC.